The sequence of this T cell receptor (beta chain) was determined in a study of T-cell memory formation after mild COVID-19. Study observations and caveats: While clones contracting from day 15 to 85 were balanced between CD4 and CD8, later expanders leaned CD4+. Certain responding clones were present in pre-infection memory, suggesting participation of cross-reactive memory. A second wave of clones peaked on day 37, and their SARS-CoV-2 specificity went unconfirmed. Of the contracting clones, CD4+ ones lay mainly in CM and EM, and CD8+ ones in EMRA.

The CDR3 has 16 residues. V was shortened by 5 bases and J by 0 bases, with 16 bases between the two germline ends. CDR1 MNHNS and CDR2 SASEGT come from the germline V gene. The sample holds many counts of this clonotype. Its antigen remains unknown. TCRdb passed the 5' RACE reads through MiXCR, listing each CDR3 protein once. The sample contains under 300,000 distinct CDR3 sequences, 8% to 10% of which appear only once. The sample consisted of PBMCs or a T cell subset sorted from them (not recorded which). V and J are TRBV6-1 and TRBJ1-2, with a possible D match to TRBD1 (6 bases). The receptor's source is a man between 18 and 35 years old who had mild COVID-19 (a few samples of this study predate the infection). Cell type and time point are not known. CDR3 DNA sequence: TGTGCCAGCAGTCGAAGTGGGCAGGGGACTAACTATGGCTACACCTTC. Protein product: CASSRSGQGTNYGYTF.